This TCR beta chain was observed in a study of CD8 T cells in Susac syndrome. Sequencing of TCR beta drew on CD8+ and CD4+ T cells from blood. The multiple sclerosis controls comprised treatment-naive patients whose relapsing-remitting disease was stable or active. Worth noting for this clonotype: Its antigen is unknown.

The CDR3 contains 18 residues. The V segment lost 0 bases and the J segment 3 bases; nucleotides outside the gene matches: 10. The germline V gene encodes CDR1 DFQATT and CDR2 SNEGSKA (reference sequence). General study results and limits: TCR sequencing and HLA analysis covered a relatively small number of individuals.

Reverse transcription of about 0.45 to 1 ug RNA was carried out with random hexamers. Across 54 Vbeta and 13 Jbeta, TCR beta CDR3 was amplified with immunoSEQ multiplex PCR. TCRdb independently ran MiXCR on the immunoSEQ multiplex PCR reads; one entry per CDR3 protein. Of some 300,000 distinct CDR3 sequences in the sample, about nine tenths were seen once. The sample comprised CD8+ T cells from PBMCs. The genes are TRBV20-1 and TRBJ2-2, with TRBD2 matching 10 bases. This receptor was taken from a human donor with multiple sclerosis. Here the CDR3 reads CSARDPLAGAPHTGELFF. CDR3 coding DNA: TGCAGTGCTAGAGATCCGCTAGCGGGAGCACCCCACACCGGGGAGCTGTTTTTT.